This T cell receptor beta chain was recorded in a study of blood T cell repertoires in COVID-19. At the level of the study: The samples span acute and convalescent COVID-19 from the United States, Italy and Spain.

Authors' methods: Researchers report that nucleated cell counts were estimated from reference gene primer amplification. Measured with immunoSEQ multiplex PCR; TCRdb has only the in-frame clones, and not every one. That table supplies the V and J calls and clone size; D and trimming were determined from the DNA. In the table there are fewer than 300,000 clones, around 78% of which are singletons. CDR1 is SQVTM and CDR2 is ANQGSEA in the germline V gene. This CDR3 comprises 14 residues. The junction had 1 base not matched to a gene; V was cut back by 4 bases and J by 0 bases. Sample: peripheral blood. This TCR derives from a woman in her 70s with active or convalescent COVID-19. The chain is built from TRBV29-1 and TRBJ1-3; 9 bases are shared with TRBD1. The CDR3 protein is CSVGDRASGNTIYF. The CDR3 DNA reads as TGCAGCGTTGGGGACAGGGCCTCTGGAAACACCATATATTTT. Drawing the rest from reference TRBV29-1 and TRBJ1-3, the complete variable domain is SAVISQKPSRDICQRGTSLTIQCQVDSQVTMMFWYRQQPGQSLTLIATANQGSEATYESGFVIDKFPISRPNLTFSTLTVSNMSPEDSSIYLCSVGDRASGNTIYFGEGSWLTVV.